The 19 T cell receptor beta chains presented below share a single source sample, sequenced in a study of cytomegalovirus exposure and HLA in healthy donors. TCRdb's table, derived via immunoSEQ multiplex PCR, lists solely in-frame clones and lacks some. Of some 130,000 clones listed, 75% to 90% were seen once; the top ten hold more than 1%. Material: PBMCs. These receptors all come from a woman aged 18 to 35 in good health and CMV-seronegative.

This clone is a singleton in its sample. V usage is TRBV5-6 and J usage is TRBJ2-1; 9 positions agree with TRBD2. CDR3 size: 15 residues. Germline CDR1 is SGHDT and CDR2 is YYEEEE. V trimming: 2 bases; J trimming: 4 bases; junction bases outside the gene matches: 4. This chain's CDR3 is CASSFSGGPYNEQFF. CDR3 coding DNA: TGTGCCAGCAGCTTTAGCGGGGGCCCATACAATGAGCAGTTCTTC.

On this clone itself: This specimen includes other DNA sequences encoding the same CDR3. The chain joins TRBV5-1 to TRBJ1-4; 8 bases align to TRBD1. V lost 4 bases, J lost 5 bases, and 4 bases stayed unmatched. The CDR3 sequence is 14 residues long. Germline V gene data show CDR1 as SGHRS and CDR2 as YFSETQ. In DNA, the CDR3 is TGCGCCAGCAGCGTCGACAGGGGAAATGAAAAACTGTTTTTT. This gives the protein CASSVDRGNEKLFF.

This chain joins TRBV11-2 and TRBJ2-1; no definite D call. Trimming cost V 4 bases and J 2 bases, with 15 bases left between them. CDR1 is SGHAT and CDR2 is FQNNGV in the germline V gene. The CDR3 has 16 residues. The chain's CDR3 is CASSSPYWQAYNEQFF. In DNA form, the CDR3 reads TGTGCCAGCAGCTCGCCTTACTGGCAGGCCTACAATGAGCAGTTCTTC.

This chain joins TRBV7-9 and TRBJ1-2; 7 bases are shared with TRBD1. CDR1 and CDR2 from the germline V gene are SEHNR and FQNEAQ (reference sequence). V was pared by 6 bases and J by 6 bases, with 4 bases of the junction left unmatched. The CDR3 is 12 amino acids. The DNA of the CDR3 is TGTGCCAGCAGAGGGGACAGCGATGGCTACACCTTC. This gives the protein CASRGDSDGYTF.

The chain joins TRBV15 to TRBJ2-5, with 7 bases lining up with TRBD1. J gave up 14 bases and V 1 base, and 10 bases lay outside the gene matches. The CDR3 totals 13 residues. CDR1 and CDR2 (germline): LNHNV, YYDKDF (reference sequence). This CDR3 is CATSRVPPGQFYF. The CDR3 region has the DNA TGTGCCACCAGCAGAGTCCCCCCGGGACAGTTTTACTTC.

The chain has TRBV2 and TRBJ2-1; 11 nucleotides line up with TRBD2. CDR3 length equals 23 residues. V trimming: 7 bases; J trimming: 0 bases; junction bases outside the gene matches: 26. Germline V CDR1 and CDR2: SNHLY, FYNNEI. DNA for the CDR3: TGTGCCAGCACCCTACGTCGCAATTACGCTAAGACTAGCGGGGCGAACTCCTACAATGAGCAGTTCTTC. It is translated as CASTLRRNYAKTSGANSYNEQFF.

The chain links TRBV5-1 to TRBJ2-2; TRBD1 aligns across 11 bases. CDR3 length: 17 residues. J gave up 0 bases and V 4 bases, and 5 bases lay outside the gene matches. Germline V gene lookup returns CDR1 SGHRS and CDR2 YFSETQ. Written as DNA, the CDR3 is TGCGCCAGCAGCCACGGGACAGGGGGACCGAACACCGGGGAGCTGTTTTTT. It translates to CASSHGTGGPNTGELFF. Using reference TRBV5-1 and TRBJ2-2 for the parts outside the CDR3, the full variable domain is KAGVTQTPRYLIKTRGQQVTLSCSPISGHRSVSWYQQTPGQGLQFLFEYFSETQRNKGNFPGRFSGRQFSNSRSEMNVSTLELGDSALYLCASSHGTGGPNTGELFFGEGSRLTVL.

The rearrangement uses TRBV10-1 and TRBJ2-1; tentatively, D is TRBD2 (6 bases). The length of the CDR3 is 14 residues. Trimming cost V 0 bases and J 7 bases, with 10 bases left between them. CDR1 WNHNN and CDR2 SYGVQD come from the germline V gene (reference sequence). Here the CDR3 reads CASSESNGGNEQFF. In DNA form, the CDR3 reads TGCGCCAGCAGTGAGTCGAATGGGGGGAATGAGCAGTTCTTC.

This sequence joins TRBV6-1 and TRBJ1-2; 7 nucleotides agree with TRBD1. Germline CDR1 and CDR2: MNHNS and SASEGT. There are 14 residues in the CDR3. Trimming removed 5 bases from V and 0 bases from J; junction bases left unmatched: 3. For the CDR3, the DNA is TGTGCCAGCAGTCTTGGGACAGCTAACTATGGCTACACCTTC. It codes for CASSLGTANYGYTF.

CDR3 loop: CASSQPLGGGPSDTQYF. The CDR3 bases are TGTGCCAGCAGCCAGCCCTTAGGGGGGGGGCCGTCAGATACGCAGTATTTT. J is TRBJ2-3 and V is TRBV4-2; a possible D gene is TRBD2 (7 bases). The V gene's germline CDR1 is LGHNA and CDR2 YNFKEQ. The CDR3 totals 17 residues. Trimming cost V 3 bases and J 4 bases, with 20 bases left between them.

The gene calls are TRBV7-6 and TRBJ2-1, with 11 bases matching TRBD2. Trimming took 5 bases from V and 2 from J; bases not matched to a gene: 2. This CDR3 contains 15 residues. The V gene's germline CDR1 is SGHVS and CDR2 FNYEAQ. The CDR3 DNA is TGTGCCAGCAGCCCTAGCGGGGGGCCCTACAATGAGCAGTTCTTC. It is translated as CASSPSGGPYNEQFF.

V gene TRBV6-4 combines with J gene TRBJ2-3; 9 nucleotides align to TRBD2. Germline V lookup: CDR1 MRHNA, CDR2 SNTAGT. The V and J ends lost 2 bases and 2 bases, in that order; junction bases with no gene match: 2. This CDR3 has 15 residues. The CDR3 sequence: CASSDASGATDTQYF. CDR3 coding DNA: TGTGCCAGCAGTGACGCTAGCGGGGCCACAGATACGCAGTATTTT.

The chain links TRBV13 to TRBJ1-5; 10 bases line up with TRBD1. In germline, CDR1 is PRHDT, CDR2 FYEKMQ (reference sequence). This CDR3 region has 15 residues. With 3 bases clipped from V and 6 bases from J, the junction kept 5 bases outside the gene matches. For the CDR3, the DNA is TGTGCCAGCAGCTTGGACAGGGGGAGAGGTCAGCCCCAGCATTTT. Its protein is CASSLDRGRGQPQHF.

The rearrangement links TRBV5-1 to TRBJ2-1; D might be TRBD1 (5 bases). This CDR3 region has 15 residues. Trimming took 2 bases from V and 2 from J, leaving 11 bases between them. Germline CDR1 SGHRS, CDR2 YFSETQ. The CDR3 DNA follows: TGCGCCAGCAGCTTCGTTACAGGCACCTACAATGAGCAGTTCTTC. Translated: CASSFVTGTYNEQFF.

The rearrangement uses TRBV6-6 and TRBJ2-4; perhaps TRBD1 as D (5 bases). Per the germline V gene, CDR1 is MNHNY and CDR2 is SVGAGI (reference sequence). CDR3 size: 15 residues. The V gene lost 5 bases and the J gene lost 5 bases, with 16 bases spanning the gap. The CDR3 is CASSDSTTSQNIQYF. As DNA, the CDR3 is TGTGCCAGCAGTGACAGTACAACCTCCCAAAACATTCAGTACTTC.

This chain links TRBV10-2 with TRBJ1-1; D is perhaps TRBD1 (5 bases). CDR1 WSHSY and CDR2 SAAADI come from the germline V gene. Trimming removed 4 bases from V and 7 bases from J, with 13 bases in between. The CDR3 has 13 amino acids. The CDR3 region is CASSGFRGIEAFF. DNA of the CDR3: TGCGCCAGCAGTGGGTTTCGGGGGATTGAAGCTTTCTTT.

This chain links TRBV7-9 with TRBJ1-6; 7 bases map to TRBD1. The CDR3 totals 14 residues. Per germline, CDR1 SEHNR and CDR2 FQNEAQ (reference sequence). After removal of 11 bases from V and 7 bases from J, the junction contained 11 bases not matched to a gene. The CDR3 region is CAAPPGGRNSPLHF. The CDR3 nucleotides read TGTGCCGCACCCCCAGGGGGGCGAAATTCACCCCTCCACTTT.

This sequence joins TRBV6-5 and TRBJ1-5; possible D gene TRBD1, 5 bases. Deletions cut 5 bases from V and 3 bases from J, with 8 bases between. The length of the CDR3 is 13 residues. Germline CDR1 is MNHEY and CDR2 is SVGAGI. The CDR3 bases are TGTGCCAGCAGTAGGACACCCAATCAGCCCCAGCATTTT. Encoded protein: CASSRTPNQPQHF.

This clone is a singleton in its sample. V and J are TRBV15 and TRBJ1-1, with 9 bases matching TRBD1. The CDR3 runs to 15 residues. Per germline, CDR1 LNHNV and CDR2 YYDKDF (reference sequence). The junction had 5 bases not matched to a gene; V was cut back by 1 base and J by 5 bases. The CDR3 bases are TGTGCCACCAGCAGAGTGGGGACAGGGAGGACTGAAGCTTTCTTT. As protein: CATSRVGTGRTEAFF.